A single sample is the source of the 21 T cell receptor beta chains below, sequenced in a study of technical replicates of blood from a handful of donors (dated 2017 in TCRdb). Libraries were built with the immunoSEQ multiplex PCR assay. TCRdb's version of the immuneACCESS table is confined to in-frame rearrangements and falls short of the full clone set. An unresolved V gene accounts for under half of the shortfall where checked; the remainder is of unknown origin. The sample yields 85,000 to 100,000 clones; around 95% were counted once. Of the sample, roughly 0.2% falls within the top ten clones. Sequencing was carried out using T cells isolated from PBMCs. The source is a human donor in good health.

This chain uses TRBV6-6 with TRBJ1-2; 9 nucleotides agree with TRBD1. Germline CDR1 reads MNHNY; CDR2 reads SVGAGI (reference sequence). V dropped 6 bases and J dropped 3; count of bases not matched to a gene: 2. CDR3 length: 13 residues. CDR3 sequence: CASSRQGDYGYTF. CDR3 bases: TGTGCCAGCAGCCGACAGGGGGACTATGGCTACACCTTC.

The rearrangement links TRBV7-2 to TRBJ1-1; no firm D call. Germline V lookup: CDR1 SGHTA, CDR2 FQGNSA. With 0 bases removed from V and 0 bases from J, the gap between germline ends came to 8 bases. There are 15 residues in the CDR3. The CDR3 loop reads CASSLAGSLNTEAFF. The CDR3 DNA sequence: TGTGCCAGCAGCTTAGCGGGCAGTTTGAACACTGAAGCTTTCTTT.

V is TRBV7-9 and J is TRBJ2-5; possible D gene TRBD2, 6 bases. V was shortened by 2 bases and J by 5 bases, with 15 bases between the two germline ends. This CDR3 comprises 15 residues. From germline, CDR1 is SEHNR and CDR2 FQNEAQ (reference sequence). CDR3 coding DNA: TGTGCCAGCAGCTTATACACGGGAGTGGGCGAGACCCAGTACTTC. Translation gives CASSLYTGVGETQYF.

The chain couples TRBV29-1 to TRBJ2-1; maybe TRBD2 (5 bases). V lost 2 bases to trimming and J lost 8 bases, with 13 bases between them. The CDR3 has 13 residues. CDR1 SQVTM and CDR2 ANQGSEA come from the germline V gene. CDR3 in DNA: TGCAGCGTTGAATCGGGGAGCGGCGATGAGCAGTTCTTC. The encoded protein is CSVESGSGDEQFF.

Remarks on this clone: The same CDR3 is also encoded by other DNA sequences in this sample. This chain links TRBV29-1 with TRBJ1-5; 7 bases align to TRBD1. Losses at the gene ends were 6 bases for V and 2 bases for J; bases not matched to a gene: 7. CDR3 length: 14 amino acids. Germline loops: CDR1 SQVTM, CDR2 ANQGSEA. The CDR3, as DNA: TGCAGCGTGGCAACCGGGACAGGCAATCAGCCCCAGCATTTT. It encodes CSVATGTGNQPQHF.

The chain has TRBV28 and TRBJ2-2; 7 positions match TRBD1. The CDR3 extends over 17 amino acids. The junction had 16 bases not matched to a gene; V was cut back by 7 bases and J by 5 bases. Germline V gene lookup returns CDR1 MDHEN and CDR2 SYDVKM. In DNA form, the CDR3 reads TGTGCCAGCACCCCCATGTGGAAGGGGGCCGGGACCGGGGAGCTGTTTTTT. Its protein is CASTPMWKGAGTGELFF.

This CDR3 reads CASSLWLAGESSYNEQFF. The CDR3 nucleotides read TGTGCCAGCAGCTTATGGCTAGCGGGGGAAAGCTCCTACAATGAGCAGTTCTTC. The rearrangement joins TRBV7-6 to TRBJ2-1; 10 positions agree with TRBD2. Germline V gene lookup returns CDR1 SGHVS and CDR2 FNYEAQ. The CDR3 runs to 18 residues. V was clipped by 2 bases and J by 0 bases; unmatched bases: 7.

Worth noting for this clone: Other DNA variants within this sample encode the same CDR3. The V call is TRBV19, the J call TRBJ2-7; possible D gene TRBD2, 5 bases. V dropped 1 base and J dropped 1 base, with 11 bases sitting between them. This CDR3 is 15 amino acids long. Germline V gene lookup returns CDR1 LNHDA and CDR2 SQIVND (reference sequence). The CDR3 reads CASSIGAGGSYEQYF. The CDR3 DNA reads TGTGCCAGTAGTATAGGAGCAGGAGGTTCCTACGAGCAGTACTTC. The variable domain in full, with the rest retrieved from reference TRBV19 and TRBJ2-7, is DGGITQSPKYLFRKEGQNVTLSCEQNLNHDAMYWYRQDPGQGLRLIYYSQIVNDFQKGDIAEGYSVSREKKESFPLTVTSAQKNPTAFYLCASSIGAGGSYEQYFGPGTRLTVT.

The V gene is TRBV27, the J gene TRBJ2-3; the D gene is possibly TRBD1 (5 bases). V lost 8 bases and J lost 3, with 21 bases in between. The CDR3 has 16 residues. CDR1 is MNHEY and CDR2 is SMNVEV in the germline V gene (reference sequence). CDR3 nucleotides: TGTGCCAGCTCGTCGAAGGGGTTAGGATGGACAGATACGCAGTATTTT. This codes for CASSSKGLGWTDTQYF.

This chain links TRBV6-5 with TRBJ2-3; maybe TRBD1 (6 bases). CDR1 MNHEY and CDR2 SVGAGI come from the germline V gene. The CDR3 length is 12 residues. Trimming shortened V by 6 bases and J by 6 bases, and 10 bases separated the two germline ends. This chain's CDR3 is CASRSGDDTQYF. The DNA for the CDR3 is TGTGCCAGCAGGTCAGGGGATGATACGCAGTATTTT.

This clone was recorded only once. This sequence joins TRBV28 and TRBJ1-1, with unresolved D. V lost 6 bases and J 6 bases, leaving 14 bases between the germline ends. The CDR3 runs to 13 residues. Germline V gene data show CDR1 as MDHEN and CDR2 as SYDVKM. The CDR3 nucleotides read TGTGCCAGCAGCCTACCCTCCCGTCCTGAAGCTTTCTTT. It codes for CASSLPSRPEAFF. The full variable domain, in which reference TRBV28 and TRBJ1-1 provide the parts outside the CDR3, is DVKVTQSSRYLVKRTGEKVFLECVQDMDHENMFWYRQDPGLGLRLIYFSYDVKMKEKGDIPEGYSVSREKKERFSLILESASTNQTSMYLCASSLPSRPEAFFGQGTRLTVV.

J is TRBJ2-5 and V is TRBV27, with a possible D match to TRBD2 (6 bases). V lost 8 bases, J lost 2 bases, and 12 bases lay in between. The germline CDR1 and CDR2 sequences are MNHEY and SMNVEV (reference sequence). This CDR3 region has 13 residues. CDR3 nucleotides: TGTGCCAGCGGCCCGGGACTTCAAGAGACCCAGTACTTC. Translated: CASGPGLQETQYF.

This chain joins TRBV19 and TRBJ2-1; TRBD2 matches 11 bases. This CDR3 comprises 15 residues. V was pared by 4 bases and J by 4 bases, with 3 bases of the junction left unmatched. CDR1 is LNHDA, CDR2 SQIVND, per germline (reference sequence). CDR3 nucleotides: TGTGCCAGTAGTACGGGACTAGCGGCGTACAATGAGCAGTTCTTC. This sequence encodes CASSTGLAAYNEQFF.

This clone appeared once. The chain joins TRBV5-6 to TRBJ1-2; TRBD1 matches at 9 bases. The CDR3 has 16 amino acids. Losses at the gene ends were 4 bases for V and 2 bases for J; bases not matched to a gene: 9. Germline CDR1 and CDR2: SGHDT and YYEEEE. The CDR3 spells CASSLPGQGRNYGYTF. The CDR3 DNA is TGTGCCAGCAGCCTACCGGGACAGGGCAGGAACTATGGCTACACCTTC.

CDR3 region: CASSVTGQKQYF. CDR3 bases: TGTGCCAGCAGTGTTACGGGTCAAAAGCAGTACTTC. The chain is built from TRBV25-1 and TRBJ2-7; D unresolved. Germline V gene data show CDR1 as MGHDK and CDR2 as SYGVNS. This CDR3 has 12 amino acids. Trimming stripped 4 bases from V and 8 bases from J, with 12 bases between.

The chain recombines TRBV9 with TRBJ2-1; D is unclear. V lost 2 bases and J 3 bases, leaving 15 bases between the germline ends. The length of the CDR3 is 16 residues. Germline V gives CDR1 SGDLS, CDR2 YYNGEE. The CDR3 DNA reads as TGTGCCAGCAGCGTCGGGTCCAGCGTGGTCTACAATGAGCAGTTCTTC. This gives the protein CASSVGSSVVYNEQFF.

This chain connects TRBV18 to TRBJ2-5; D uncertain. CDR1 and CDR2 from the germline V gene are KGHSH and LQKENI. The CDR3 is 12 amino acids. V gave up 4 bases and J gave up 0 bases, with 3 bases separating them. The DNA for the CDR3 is TGTGCCAGCTCACTCAACCAAGAGACCCAGTACTTC. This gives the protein CASSLNQETQYF.

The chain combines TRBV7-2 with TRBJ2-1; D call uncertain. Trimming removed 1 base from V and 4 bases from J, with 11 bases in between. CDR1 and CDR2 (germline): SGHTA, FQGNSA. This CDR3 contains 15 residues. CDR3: CASSLGAAPYNEQFF. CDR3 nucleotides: TGTGCCAGCAGCTTAGGGGCCGCCCCTTACAATGAGCAGTTCTTC.

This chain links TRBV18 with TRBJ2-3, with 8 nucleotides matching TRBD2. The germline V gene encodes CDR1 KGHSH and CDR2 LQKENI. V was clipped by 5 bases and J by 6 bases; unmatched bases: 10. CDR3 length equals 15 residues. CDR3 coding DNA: TGTGCCAGCTCAAGCGGGGGCCTGGTAGGGGATACGCAGTATTTT. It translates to CASSSGGLVGDTQYF.

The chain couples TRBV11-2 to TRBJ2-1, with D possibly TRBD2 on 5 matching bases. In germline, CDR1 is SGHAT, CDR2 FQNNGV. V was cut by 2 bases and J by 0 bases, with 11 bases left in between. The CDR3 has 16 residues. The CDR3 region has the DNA TGTGCCAGCAGCTTAAGAGCGGACCGCTCCTACAATGAGCAGTTCTTC. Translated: CASSLRADRSYNEQFF.

CDR3 bases: TGCAGCGTTGAAGGGGGAGCGGTGAGCTCCTACGAGCAGTACTTC. The encoded protein is CSVEGGAVSSYEQYF. The rearrangement joins TRBV29-1 to TRBJ2-7; the D gene is possibly TRBD2 (5 bases). This CDR3 is 15 amino acids long. Trimming cost V 1 base and J 0 bases, with 13 bases left between them. Germline V gene data show CDR1 as SQVTM and CDR2 as ANQGSEA.